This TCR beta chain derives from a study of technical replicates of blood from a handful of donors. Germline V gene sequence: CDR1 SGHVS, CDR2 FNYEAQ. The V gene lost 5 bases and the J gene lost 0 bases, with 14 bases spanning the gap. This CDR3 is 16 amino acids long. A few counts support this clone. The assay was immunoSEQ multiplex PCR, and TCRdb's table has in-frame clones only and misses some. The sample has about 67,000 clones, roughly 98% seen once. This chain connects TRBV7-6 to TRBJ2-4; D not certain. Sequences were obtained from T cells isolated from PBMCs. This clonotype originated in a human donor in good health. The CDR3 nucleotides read TGTGCCAGCAGCCCCCGCTTGAGTCTAGCCAAAAACATTCAGTACTTC. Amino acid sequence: CASSPRLSLAKNIQYF.